Presented here are 21 T cell receptor beta chains from one specimen sequenced in a study of T cells in Graves' hyperthyroidism and ophthalmopathy. The CDR3 regions of TCR beta were amplified from RNA transcripts. Carried out on the TCR CDR3, a first-round RT-PCR used the HTBI primer set. One entry per CDR3 protein results from TCRdb running MiXCR on the multiplex PCR reads. Here the sample spans roughly 300,000 distinct CDR3 sequences, 21% being singletons. The source material was blood. Every receptor here comes from a woman between 50 and 59 years old with Graves' hyperthyroidism.

This chain joins TRBV2 and TRBJ2-1; D might be TRBD1 or TRBD2, each matching 6 bases. From germline, CDR1 is SNHLY and CDR2 FYNNEI. The germline V and J ends were trimmed by 3 bases and 1 base, with 16 bases remaining between them. The CDR3 totals 17 residues. CDR3 nucleotides: TGTGCCAGCAGTGACCCTATGAGGGGGGCATCCTACAATGAGCAGTTCTTC. This translates into CASSDPMRGASYNEQFF.

This clonotype appeared many times. The V and J genes are TRBV11-2 and TRBJ2-7; 11 nucleotides line up with TRBD2. V gave up 4 bases and J gave up 4 bases; unmatched junction bases: 6. CDR1 and CDR2 from the germline V gene are SGHAT and FQNNGV. This CDR3 has 15 residues. The CDR3 nucleotides are TGTGCCAGCAGCTCCAGGACTAGCGGGCCGTACGAGCAGTACTTC. This sequence encodes CASSSRTSGPYEQYF.

This clonotype was recorded at least ten times. The chain recombines TRBV20-1 with TRBJ1-1; D uncertain. Germline values: CDR1 DFQATT, CDR2 SNEGSKA (reference sequence). The CDR3 length is 10 residues. V lost 4 bases and J lost 7, with 7 bases in between. The CDR3 here is CSANVGEAFF. The CDR3 nucleotides are TGCAGTGCTAATGTTGGTGAAGCTTTCTTT.

This clonotype was counted many times. This chain links TRBV28 with TRBJ1-2; D not resolved. The CDR3 length is 13 residues. The germline V and J ends were trimmed by 2 bases and 4 bases, with 8 bases remaining between them. Germline-derived CDR1 and CDR2 are MDHEN and SYDVKM. CDR3 nucleotide sequence: TGTGCCAGCAGTTTACCGAGCTCCTATGGCTACACCTTC. The encoded protein is CASSLPSSYGYTF.

As for this clonotype: A read error may be the cause here, since a much bigger clone is one base away. The chain combines TRBV11-2 with TRBJ1-4; D perhaps matches TRBD1 (5 bases). CDR3 length: 12 amino acids. Looked up from germline, CDR1 is SGHAT and CDR2 is FQNNGV. In DNA, the CDR3 is TGTGCCAACAGCTGGGGGAATGAAAAACTGTTTTTT. The encoded protein is CANSWGNEKLFF.

Only a few counts were recorded for this clonotype. CDR3 protein: CASSEPLTGEGAYEQYF. For the CDR3, the DNA is TGTGCCAGCAGTGAACCCCTCACCGGAGAGGGAGCGTACGAGCAGTACTTC. The V and J genes are TRBV6-1 and TRBJ2-7; D is possibly TRBD2 (5 bases). Trimming stripped 2 bases from V and 4 bases from J, with 21 bases between. This CDR3 contains 17 residues. Germline CDR1 is MNHNS and CDR2 is SASEGT.

This clonotype occurred a few times. The chain has TRBV13 and TRBJ1-6; D may be TRBD1 (5 bases). Germline CDR1 is PRHDT and CDR2 is FYEKMQ (reference sequence). V lost 2 bases and J 9 bases, leaving 11 bases between the germline ends. This CDR3 contains 14 residues. The CDR3 DNA is TGTGCCAGCAGCTTAAAGCAAGGGGTTTCACCCCTCCACTTT. Translated: CASSLKQGVSPLHF.

The chain carries TRBV5-4 and TRBJ1-5; maybe TRBD1 (6 bases). Germline lookup yields CDR1 SGHNT and CDR2 YYREEE (reference sequence). The CDR3 is made up of 15 amino acids. V shed 2 bases and J shed 0 bases, with 9 bases lying between them. The CDR3: CASSFTGSSNQPQHF. The CDR3 bases are TGTGCCAGCAGCTTTACAGGGAGTAGCAATCAGCCCCAGCATTTT.

This clonotype was found many times. CDR3 nucleotide sequence: TGTGCCAGCAGTCATCCAGGGTTCGAAGCTTTCTTT. Translating gives CASSHPGFEAFF. The rearrangement joins TRBV28 to TRBJ1-1; weak D call: TRBD1 (5 bases). This CDR3 spans 12 amino acids. V was cut by 5 bases and J by 8 bases, with 12 bases left in between. Germline loops: CDR1 MDHEN, CDR2 SYDVKM. The full variable domain, rest sourced from reference TRBV28 and TRBJ1-1, is DVKVTQSSRYLVKRTGEKVFLECVQDMDHENMFWYRQDPGLGLRLIYFSYDVKMKEKGDIPEGYSVSREKKERFSLILESASTNQTSMYLCASSHPGFEAFFGQGTRLTVV.

Many counts were recorded for this clonotype. The chain is built from TRBV20-1 and TRBJ2-3, with D hard to call. Germline V CDR1 and CDR2: DFQATT, SNEGSKA (reference sequence). The V and J ends lost 2 bases and 0 bases respectively, with 12 bases between them. There are 15 residues in the CDR3. The CDR3 DNA follows: TGCAGTGCTAGAAAGGCAGGCGTTAGCACAGATACGCAGTATTTT. Encoded protein: CSARKAGVSTDTQYF.

This clonotype was found many times. The chain combines TRBV10-1 with TRBJ2-7; D call uncertain. V was pared by 0 bases and J by 5 bases, with 8 bases between. The CDR3 extends over 13 amino acids. Looked up from germline, CDR1 is WNHNN and CDR2 is SYGVQD (reference sequence). CDR3 DNA sequence: TGCGCCAGCAGTGAGTCCAGGAGCCACGAGCAGTACTTC. Its translation is CASSESRSHEQYF.

This clonotype has at least ten counts. This rearrangement joins TRBV28 to TRBJ2-1; 8 nucleotides line up with TRBD2. The CDR3 runs to 14 residues. Trimming removed 7 bases from V and 3 bases from J; junction bases left unmatched: 5. CDR1 and CDR2 from the germline V gene are MDHEN and SYDVKM. The DNA for the CDR3 is TGTGCCAGCACCCATAGCGGGGACTACAATGAGCAGTTCTTC. Protein: CASTHSGDYNEQFF.

This clonotype has ten or more counts. DNA for the CDR3: TGTGCCAGCAGTTTACAAAAAACAGCGGGAGGCCTTTACACAGATACGCAGTATTTT. Its protein product is CASSLQKTAGGLYTDTQYF. The genes are TRBV27 and TRBJ2-3; 9 nucleotides match TRBD2. The CDR3 contains 19 residues. With V trimmed by 2 bases and J by 2 bases, 14 bases remained unmatched. Germline CDR1 and CDR2: MNHEY and SMNVEV (reference sequence).

About this clonotype: A single base separates this from a much larger clone, so it may be a read error. The V gene is TRBV28, the J gene TRBJ2-7; the D gene is possibly TRBD1 (7 bases). Germline V gene data show CDR1 as MDHEN and CDR2 as SYDVKM. The CDR3 consists of 16 residues. Trimming took off 6 bases at V and 2 bases at J, with 20 bases between the two ends. The CDR3 loop reads CASRRGRGTSPYEQYF. The CDR3 DNA follows: TGTGCCAGCAGGAGGGGGCGCGGGACCAGCCCCTACGAGCAGTACTTC.

This clonotype was seen only a few times. The rearrangement joins TRBV5-6 to TRBJ1-1; D remains ambiguous. With 3 bases removed from V and 8 bases from J, the gap between germline ends came to 11 bases. The germline V gene has CDR1 SGHDT and CDR2 YYEEEE. CDR3 size: 12 residues. This chain's CDR3 is CASSSREPEAFF. The CDR3 DNA reads TGTGCCAGCAGCTCTAGGGAACCGGAAGCTTTCTTT.

CDR3 sequence: CASTSKSVGQPQHF. CDR3 in DNA: TGTGCCAGCACCTCGAAATCTGTTGGACAGCCCCAGCATTTT. The chain uses TRBV6-1 and TRBJ1-5; D not certain. V was trimmed by 7 bases and J by 7 bases, leaving 17 bases between them. There are 14 residues in the CDR3. Germline V gene data show CDR1 as MNHNS and CDR2 as SASEGT.

This clonotype was recorded a few times. The V call is TRBV27, the J call TRBJ2-7; weak D call: TRBD2 (6 bases). This CDR3 is 13 amino acids long. V lost 6 bases to trimming and J lost 7 bases, with 16 bases between them. CDR1 and CDR2 from the germline V gene are MNHEY and SMNVEV (reference sequence). CDR3 amino acids: CASSRDSLQEQYF. The CDR3 bases are TGTGCCAGCAGCCGGGACTCACTTCAGGAGCAGTACTTC.

The V gene is TRBV10-2, the J gene TRBJ1-2; D remains unclear. The V gene lost 2 bases and the J gene lost 9 bases, with 13 bases spanning the gap. Germline V gene lookup returns CDR1 WSHSY and CDR2 SAAADI. The CDR3 spans 13 residues. In nucleotides, the CDR3 is TGCGCCAGCAGTGAGGCCAGCCTCTCGAGCTACACCTTC. It specifies CASSEASLSSYTF.

This clonotype was seen repeatedly, ten times or more. V usage is TRBV3-1 and J usage is TRBJ2-3; 14 positions match TRBD2. Germline CDR1 reads LGHDT; CDR2 reads YNNKEL (reference sequence). The CDR3 extends over 17 amino acids. The J segment lost 0 bases and the V segment lost 5 bases, leaving 4 bases of the junction unmatched. The CDR3 region has the DNA TGTGCCAGCAGCGCCCGACTAGCGGGAGGGAGCACAGATACGCAGTATTTT. It encodes CASSARLAGGSTDTQYF.

Many counts were recorded for this clonotype. The chain joins TRBV7-8 to TRBJ1-2; D is possibly TRBD1 (6 bases). V was pared by 0 bases and J by 7 bases, with 9 bases between. CDR3 length equals 13 residues. Germline V lookup: CDR1 SGHVS, CDR2 FQNEAQ. The CDR3, as DNA: TGTGCCAGCAGCTTAGCGCCCAGGGGTGGCTACACCTTC. This translates into CASSLAPRGGYTF.

About this clonotype itself: One end of the junction fails to match germline, which may point to a read error. This sequence joins TRBV11-3 and TRBJ1-3; D unclear. This CDR3 region has 15 residues. Looked up from germline, CDR1 is SGHNT and CDR2 is YENEEA. The CDR3 DNA reads as TGTGCCAGCAGCTTAGGGGTCAACTCTGGAGACACCATATATTTT. As protein: CASSLGVNSGDTIYF.